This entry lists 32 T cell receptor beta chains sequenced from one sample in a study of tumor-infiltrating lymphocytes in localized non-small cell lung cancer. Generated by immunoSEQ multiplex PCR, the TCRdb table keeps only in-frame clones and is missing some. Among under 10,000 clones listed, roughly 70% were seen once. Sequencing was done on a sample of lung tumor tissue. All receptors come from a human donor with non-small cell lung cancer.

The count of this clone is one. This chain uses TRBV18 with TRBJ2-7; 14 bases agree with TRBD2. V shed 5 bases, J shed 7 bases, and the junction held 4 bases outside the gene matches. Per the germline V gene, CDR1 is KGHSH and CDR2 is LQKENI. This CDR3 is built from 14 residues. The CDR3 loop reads CASSEGLAGDEQYF. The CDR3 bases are TGTGCCAGCTCAGAGGGACTAGCGGGAGATGAGCAGTACTTC.

As DNA, the CDR3 is TGTGCCAGCAGCTTGGGAGGGGCGTATAATTCACCCCTCCACTTT. It specifies CASSLGGAYNSPLHF. V usage is TRBV5-6 and J usage is TRBJ1-6, with a tentative D call TRBD1 (5 bases). This CDR3 has 15 amino acids. CDR1 and CDR2 from the germline V gene are SGHDT and YYEEEE. Trimming left V 0 bases short and J 4 bases short, with 8 bases between.

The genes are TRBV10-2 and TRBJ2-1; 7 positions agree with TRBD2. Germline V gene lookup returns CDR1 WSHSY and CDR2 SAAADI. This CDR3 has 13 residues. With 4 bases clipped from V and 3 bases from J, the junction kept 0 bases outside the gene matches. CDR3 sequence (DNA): TGCGCCAGCAGTGGGACTAGCTACAATGAGCAGTTCTTC. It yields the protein CASSGTSYNEQFF.

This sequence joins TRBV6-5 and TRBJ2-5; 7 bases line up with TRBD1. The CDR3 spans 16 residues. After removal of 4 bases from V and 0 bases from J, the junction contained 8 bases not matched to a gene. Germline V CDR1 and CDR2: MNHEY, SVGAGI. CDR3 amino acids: CASSSPRDSNQETQYF. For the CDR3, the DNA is TGTGCCAGCAGTTCACCCCGGGACAGTAACCAAGAGACCCAGTACTTC.

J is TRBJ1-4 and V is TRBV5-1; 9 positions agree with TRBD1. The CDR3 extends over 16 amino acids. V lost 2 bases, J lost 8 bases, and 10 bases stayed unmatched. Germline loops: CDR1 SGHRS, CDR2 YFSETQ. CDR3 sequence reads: CASSFGSGQGYEKLFF. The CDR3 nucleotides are TGCGCCAGCAGCTTTGGGAGTGGACAGGGGTACGAAAAACTGTTTTTT. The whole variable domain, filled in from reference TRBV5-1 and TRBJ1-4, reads KAGVTQTPRYLIKTRGQQVTLSCSPISGHRSVSWYQQTPGQGLQFLFEYFSETQRNKGNFPGRFSGRQFSNSRSEMNVSTLELGDSALYLCASSFGSGQGYEKLFFGSGTQLSVL.

Here the CDR3 reads CASSPTGGSTEAFF. CDR3 nucleotide sequence: TGTGCCAGCAGCCCCACGGGGGGGAGCACTGAAGCTTTCTTT. The chain uses TRBV14 and TRBJ1-1; D might be TRBD1 (5 bases). The V end was cut by 4 bases, the J end by 4 bases, with 13 bases between. Germline assignment: CDR1 SGHDN and CDR2 FVKESK. The length of the CDR3 is 14 residues.

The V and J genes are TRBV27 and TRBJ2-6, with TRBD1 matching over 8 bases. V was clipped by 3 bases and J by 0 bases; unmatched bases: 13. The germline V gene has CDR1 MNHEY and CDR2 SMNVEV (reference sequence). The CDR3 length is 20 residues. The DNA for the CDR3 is TGTGCCAGCAGTTTCTACTCCGGGACAGGATCTTTCTCTGGGGCCAACGTCCTGACTTTC. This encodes CASSFYSGTGSFSGANVLTF.

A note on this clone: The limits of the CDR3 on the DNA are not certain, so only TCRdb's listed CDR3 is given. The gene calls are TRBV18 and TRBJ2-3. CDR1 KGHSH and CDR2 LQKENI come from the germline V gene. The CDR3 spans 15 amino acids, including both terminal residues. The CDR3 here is CASSPFGAVTDTQYF.

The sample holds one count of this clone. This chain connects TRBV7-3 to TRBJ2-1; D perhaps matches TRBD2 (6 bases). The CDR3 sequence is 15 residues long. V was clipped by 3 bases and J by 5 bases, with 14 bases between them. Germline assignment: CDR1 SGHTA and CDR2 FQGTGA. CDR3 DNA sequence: TGTGCCAGCAGCTTTCGCGGAGGGAGTAACAATGAGCAGTTCTTC. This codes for CASSFRGGSNNEQFF.

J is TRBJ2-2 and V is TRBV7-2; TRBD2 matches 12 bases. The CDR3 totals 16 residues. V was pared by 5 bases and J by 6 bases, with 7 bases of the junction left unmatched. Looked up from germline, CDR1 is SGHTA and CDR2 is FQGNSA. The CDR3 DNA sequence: TGTGCCAGCAGCAAGATCCTAGCGGGGGGGCCCGGGGAGCTGTTTTTT. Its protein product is CASSKILAGGPGELFF.

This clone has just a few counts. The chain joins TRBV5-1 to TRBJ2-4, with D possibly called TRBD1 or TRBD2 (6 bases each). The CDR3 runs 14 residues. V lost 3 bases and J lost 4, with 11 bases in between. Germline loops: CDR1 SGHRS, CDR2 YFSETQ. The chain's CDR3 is CASSYGGRKNIQYF. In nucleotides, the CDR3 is TGCGCCAGCAGCTATGGGGGGCGGAAAAACATTCAGTACTTC.

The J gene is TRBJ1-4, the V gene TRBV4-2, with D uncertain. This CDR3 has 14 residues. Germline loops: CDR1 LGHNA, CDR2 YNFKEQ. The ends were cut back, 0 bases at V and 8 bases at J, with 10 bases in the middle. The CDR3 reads CASSQEEAVEKLFF. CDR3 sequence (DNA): TGTGCCAGCAGCCAAGAGGAAGCAGTAGAAAAACTGTTTTTT.

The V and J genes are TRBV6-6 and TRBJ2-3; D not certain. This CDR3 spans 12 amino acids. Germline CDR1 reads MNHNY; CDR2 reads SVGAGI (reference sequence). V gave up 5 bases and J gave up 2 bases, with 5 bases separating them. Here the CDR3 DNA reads TGTGCCAGCAGTCCACCCACAGATACGCAGTATTTT. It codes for CASSPPTDTQYF.

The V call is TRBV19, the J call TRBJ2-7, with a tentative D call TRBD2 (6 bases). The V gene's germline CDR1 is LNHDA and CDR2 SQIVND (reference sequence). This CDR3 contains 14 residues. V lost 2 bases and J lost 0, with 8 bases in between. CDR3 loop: CASSIFGSSYEQYF. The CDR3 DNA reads TGTGCCAGTAGTATATTCGGGAGCTCCTACGAGCAGTACTTC.

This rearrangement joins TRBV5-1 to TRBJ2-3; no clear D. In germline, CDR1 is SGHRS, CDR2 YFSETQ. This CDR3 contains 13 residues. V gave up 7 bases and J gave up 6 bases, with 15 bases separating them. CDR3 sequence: CASAVGSPDTQYF. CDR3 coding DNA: TGCGCCAGCGCCGTAGGCAGCCCCGATACGCAGTATTTT.

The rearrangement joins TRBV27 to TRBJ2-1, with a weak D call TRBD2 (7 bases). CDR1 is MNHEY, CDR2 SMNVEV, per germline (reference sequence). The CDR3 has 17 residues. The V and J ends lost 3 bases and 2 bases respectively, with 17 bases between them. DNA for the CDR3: TGTGCCAGCAGTTTCCGTTCGGGGGGCATAGCCTACAATGAGCAGTTCTTC. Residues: CASSFRSGGIAYNEQFF.

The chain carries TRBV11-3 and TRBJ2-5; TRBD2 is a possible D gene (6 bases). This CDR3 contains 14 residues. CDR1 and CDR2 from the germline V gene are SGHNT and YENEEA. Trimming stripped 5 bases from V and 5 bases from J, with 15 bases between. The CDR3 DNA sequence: TGTGCCAGCAGCCCAGGAGGGGTTCTGGAGACCCAGTACTTC. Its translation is CASSPGGVLETQYF.

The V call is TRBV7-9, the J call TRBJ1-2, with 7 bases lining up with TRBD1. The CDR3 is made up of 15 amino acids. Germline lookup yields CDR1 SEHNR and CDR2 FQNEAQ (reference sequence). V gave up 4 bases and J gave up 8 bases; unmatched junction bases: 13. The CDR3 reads CASSSRQGNTYGYTF. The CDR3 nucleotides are TGTGCCAGCAGCTCCAGACAGGGAAATACTTACGGCTACACCTTC.

DNA for the CDR3: TGTGCCAGCAGCTTTGACCGCTTGAATGAAAAACTGTTTTTT. Amino acids: CASSFDRLNEKLFF. The chain employs TRBV7-2 and TRBJ1-4; D not resolved. Germline assignment: CDR1 SGHTA and CDR2 FQGNSA. V was trimmed by 3 bases and J by 5 bases, leaving 10 bases between them. The CDR3 runs 14 residues. Variable domain in full (rest from reference TRBV7-2 and TRBJ1-4): GAGVSQSPSNKVTEKGKDVELRCDPISGHTALYWYRQSLGQGLEFLIYFQGNSAPDKSGLPSDRFSAERTGGSVSTLTIQRTQQEDSAVYLCASSFDRLNEKLFFGSGTQLSVL.

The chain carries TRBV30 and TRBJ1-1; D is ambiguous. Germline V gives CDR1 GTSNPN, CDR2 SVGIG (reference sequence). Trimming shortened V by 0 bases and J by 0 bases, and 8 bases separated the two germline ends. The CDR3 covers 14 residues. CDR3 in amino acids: CAWSVSLMNTEAFF. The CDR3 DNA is TGTGCCTGGAGTGTTTCCCTGATGAACACTGAAGCTTTCTTT.

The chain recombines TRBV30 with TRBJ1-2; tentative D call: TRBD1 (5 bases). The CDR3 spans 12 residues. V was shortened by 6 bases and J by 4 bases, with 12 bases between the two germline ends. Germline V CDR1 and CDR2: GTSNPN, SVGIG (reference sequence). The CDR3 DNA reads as TGTGCCTGCGTGGACAAGGGCTATGGCTACACCTTC. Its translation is CACVDKGYGYTF.

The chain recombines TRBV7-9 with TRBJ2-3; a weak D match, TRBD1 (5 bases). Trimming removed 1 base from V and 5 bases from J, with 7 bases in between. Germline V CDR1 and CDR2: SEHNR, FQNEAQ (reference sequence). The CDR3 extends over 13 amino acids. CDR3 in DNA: TGTGCCAGCAGCTTAGAAGGGGAAGATACGCAGTATTTT. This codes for CASSLEGEDTQYF.

CDR3 amino acids: CASSSGTYEQYF. CDR3 DNA: TGTGCCAGCTCTTCCGGGACCTACGAGCAGTACTTC. V gene TRBV18 combines with J gene TRBJ2-7; TRBD2 might be the D (5 bases). Germline assignment: CDR1 KGHSH and CDR2 LQKENI. The CDR3 length is 12 residues. V was pared by 6 bases and J by 2 bases, with 8 bases between.

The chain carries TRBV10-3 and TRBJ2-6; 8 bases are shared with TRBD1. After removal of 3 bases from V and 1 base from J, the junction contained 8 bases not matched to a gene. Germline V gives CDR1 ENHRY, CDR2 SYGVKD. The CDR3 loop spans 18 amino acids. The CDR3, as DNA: TGTGCCATCAGTGACCGGACAGGGATGAGGTCTGGGGCCAACGTCCTGACTTTC. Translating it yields CAISDRTGMRSGANVLTF.

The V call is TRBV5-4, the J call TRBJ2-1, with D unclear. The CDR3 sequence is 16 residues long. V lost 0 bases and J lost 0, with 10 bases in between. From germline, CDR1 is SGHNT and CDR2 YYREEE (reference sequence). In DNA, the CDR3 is TGTGCCAGCAGCTTGGGGATCCGGAGCTCCTACAATGAGCAGTTCTTC. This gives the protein CASSLGIRSSYNEQFF.

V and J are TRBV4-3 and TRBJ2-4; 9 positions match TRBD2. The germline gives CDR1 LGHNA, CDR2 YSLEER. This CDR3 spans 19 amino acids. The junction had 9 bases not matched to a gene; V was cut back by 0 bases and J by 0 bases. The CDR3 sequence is CASSQDPAGGLLAKNIQYF. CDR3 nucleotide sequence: TGCGCCAGCAGCCAAGACCCAGCGGGGGGCCTCCTAGCCAAAAACATTCAGTACTTC.

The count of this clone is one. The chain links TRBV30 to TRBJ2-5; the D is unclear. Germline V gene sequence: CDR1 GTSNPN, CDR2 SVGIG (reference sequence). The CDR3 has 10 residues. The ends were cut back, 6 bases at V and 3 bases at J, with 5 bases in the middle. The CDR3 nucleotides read TGTGCCTGTACAAAAGAGACCCAGTACTTC. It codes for CACTKETQYF.

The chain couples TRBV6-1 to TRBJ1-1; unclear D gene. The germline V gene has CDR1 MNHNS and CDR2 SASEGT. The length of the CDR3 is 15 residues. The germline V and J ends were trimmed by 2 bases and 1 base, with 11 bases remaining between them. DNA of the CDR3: TGTGCCAGCAGTGAATCTCCAGTAGGGAACACTGAAGCTTTCTTT. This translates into CASSESPVGNTEAFF.

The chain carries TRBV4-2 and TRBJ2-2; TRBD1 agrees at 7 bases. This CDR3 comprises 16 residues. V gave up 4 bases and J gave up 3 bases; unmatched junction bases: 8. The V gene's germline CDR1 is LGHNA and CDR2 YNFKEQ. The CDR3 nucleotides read TGTGCCAGCAGCCTTCAGACAGGGATAGACACCGGGGAGCTGTTTTTT. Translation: CASSLQTGIDTGELFF.

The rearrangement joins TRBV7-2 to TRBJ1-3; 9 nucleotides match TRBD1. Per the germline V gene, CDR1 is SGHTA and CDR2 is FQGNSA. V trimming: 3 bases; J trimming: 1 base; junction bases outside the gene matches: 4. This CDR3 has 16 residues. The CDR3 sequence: CASSFGTGRSGNTIYF. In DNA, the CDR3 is TGTGCCAGCAGCTTTGGGACAGGGCGTTCTGGAAACACCATATATTTT.

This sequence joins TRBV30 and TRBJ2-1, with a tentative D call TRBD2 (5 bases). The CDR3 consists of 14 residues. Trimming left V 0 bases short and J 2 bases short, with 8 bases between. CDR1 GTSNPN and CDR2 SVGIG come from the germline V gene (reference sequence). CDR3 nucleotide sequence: TGTGCCTGGAGTGTAGGAGGAGCCTACAATGAGCAGTTCTTC. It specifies CAWSVGGAYNEQFF. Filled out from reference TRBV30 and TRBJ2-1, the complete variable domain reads SQTIHQWPATLVQPVGSPLSLECTVEGTSNPNLYWYRQAAGRGLQLLFYSVGIGQISSEVPQNLSASRPQDRQFILSSKKLLLSDSGFYLCAWSVGGAYNEQFFGPGTRLTVL.

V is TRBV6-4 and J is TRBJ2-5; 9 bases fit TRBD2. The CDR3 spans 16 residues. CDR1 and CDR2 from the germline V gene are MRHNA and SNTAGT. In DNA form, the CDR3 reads TGTGTCAGATGCCCTTGGACTAGCGAGGACCAAGAGACCCAGTACTTC. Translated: CVRCPWTSEDQETQYF.